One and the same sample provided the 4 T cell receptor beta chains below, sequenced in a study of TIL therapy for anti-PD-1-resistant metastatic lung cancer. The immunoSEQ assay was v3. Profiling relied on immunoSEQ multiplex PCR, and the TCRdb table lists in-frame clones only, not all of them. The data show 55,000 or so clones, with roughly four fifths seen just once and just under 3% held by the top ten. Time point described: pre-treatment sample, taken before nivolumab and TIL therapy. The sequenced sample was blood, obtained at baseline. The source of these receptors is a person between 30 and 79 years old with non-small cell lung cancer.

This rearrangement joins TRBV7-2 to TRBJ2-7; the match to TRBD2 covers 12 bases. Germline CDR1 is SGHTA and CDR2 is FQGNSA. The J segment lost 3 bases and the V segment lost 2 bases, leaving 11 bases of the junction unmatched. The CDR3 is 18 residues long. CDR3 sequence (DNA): TGTGCCAGCAGCTTAAGATCGACTAGCGGGGGTCTGGTCTACGAGCAGTACTTC. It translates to CASSLRSTSGGLVYEQYF.

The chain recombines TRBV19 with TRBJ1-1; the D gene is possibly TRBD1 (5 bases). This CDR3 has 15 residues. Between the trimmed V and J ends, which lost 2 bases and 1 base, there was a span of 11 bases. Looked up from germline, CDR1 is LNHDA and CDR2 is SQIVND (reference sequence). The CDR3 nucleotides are TGTGCCAGTAGTATAAAGGTCACAGGGAACACTGAAGCTTTCTTT. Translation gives CASSIKVTGNTEAFF.

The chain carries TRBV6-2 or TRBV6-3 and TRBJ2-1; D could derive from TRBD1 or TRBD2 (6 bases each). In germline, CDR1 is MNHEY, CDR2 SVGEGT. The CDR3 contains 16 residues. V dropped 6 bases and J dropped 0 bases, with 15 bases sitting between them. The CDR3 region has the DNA TGTGCCAGCAGCCCTAGCGACAGGAGCTCCTACAATGAGCAGTTCTTC. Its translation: CASSPSDRSSYNEQFF.

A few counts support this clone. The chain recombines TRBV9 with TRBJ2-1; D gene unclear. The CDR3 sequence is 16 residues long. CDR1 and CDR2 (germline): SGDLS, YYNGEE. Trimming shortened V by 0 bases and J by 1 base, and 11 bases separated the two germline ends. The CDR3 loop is CASSVGAMGSYNEQFF. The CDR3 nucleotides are TGTGCCAGCAGCGTAGGGGCCATGGGGTCCTACAATGAGCAGTTCTTC.